This TCR beta chain emerged from a study of post-analysis software for immune sequencing data. Unique molecular identifiers tagged the TCR beta cDNA libraries. Input of roughly 0.9 to 11 million T cells yielded some 500,000 cDNA molecules. Each CDR3 protein is one row after TCRdb ran MiXCR on the PCR reads. Altogether about 770,000 distinct CDR3 sequences are present, around 46% being singletons, with the ten largest covering 4.9%. This clonotype was recorded a few times. The source of this sequence is a girl aged 5-17 years with multiple sclerosis. Sequencing was performed on blood.

CDR3 DNA: TGTGCCAGCAGCCAAGATGAGGCCTTGACTGAAGCTTTCTTT. It specifies CASSQDEALTEAFF. The J gene is TRBJ1-1, the V gene TRBV3-1, with unresolved D. In germline, CDR1 is LGHDT, CDR2 YNNKEL (reference sequence). This CDR3 has 14 residues. Deletions cut 0 bases from V and 5 bases from J, with 10 bases between.